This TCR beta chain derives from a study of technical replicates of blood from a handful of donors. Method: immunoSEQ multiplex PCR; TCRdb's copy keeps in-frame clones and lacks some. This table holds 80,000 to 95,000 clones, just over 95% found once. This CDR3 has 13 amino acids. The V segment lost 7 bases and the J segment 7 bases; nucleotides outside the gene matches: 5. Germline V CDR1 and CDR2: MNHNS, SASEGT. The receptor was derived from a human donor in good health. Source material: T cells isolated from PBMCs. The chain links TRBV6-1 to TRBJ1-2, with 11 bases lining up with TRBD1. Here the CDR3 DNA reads TGTGCCAGCAAATCGGACAGGGGGCCTGGCTACACCTTC. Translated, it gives CASKSDRGPGYTF.